This TCR beta chain was obtained from a study of CD8 T cells in ankylosing spondylitis. Study-wide results and limits: Blood from ankylosing spondylitis patients appeared to carry a characteristic eight-variant TCR beta motif.

Each CDR3 protein is one row after TCRdb ran MiXCR on the 5' RACE reads. Of a few hundred thousand distinct CDR3 sequences listed, 18% are singletons. This CDR3 spans 15 amino acids. V shed 2 bases and J shed 6 bases, with 17 bases lying between them. CDR1 is LGHNA, CDR2 YSLEER, per germline. Comment on this clonotype: The antigen is unknown.

This chain connects TRBV4-3 to TRBJ2-7, with D perhaps matching TRBD1 (6 bases). Sample: blood, either unsorted or a sorted T cell fraction (not recorded which). This clonotype was obtained from a male donor with ankylosing spondylitis or in good health (not recorded which). As DNA, the CDR3 is TGCGCCAGCAGCCAAATCCCGACAGGTAGAAGCGAGCAGTACTTC. Translating gives CASSQIPTGRSEQYF.